This TCR beta chain was profiled in a study of T cells after somatic rescue of genetic block (dated by TCRdb to the early 2020s). Concerning the study at large: The study assessed how robust, over the long term, a T-cell system was when the system had developed through somatic rescue of a genetic block in T-cell development.

A word on this clone: What this receptor recognizes is not known. No per-base quality is available; no much larger clone lies one base away.

The library came from the immunoSEQ multiplex PCR assay. TCRdb obtained this table from immuneACCESS and retained in-frame rearrangements with V and J assigned. These tables miss some clones; where compared with another copy, unresolved V genes account for less than half of the shortfall, and the remainder is unexplained. Recorded for this sample are tens of thousands of clones; about nine tenths of them occurred a single time. Approximately 1.5% of the sample is in the top ten clones. The CDR3 numbers 17 residues from cysteine through phenylalanine. Only the CDR3 region is kept as DNA, spanning 51 bases read in frame from base 1. As encoded in the germline V gene, CDR1 is MGHRA while CDR2 is YSYEKL. The junction carries 17 bases between V and J, which are trimmed by 2 bases and 1 base respectively.

The source material was peripheral blood mononuclear cells (PBMCs). The sequence was collected from a woman aged 18-29 years. Recombination linked TRBV4-1 to TRBJ2-5; 6 matching bases give a weak D call of TRBD1. The CDR3 here reads CASSQRHGQPLQETQYF. The DNA sequence is TGCGCCAGCAGCCAAAGGCATGGACAGCCACTCCAAGAGACCCAGTACTTC.